The present T cell receptor beta chain was sequenced within a study of neurological immune-mediated disorders. General observations from the study: CDR3 amino acid sequences found in expanded clones were never shared across subjects, suggesting private repertoires in all groups. HTLV-1-associated myelopathy led in TCR clonal expansion, while multiple sclerosis ranked lowest, below healthy controls.

As regards this clonotype: No antigen is known for it. Mismatch with germline at one junction end may stem from a read error.

Volunteers from a blood bank in Maryland, USA, made up the healthy controls. Germline V gene data show CDR1 as LGHNA and CDR2 as YNFKEQ. CDR3 length: 15 residues. Synthesis of cDNA was accomplished via 5'RACE employing 10-nucleotide random UMIs. TCRdb itself ran the 5' RACE reads through MiXCR, one entry per CDR3 protein. This table holds more than 45,000 distinct CDR3 sequences, 10% to 12% found once. J is TRBJ2-7 and V is TRBV4-2, with D possibly being TRBD2 (5 bases). Sequencing was done on a sample of PBMCs. This clonotype was obtained from a man in his sixties in good health. Here the CDR3 reads CASSQVALVPYEQYF. CDR3 in DNA: TGTGCCAGCAGCCAAGTTGCACTAGTCCCCTACGAGCAGTACTTT.